A single TCR beta chain is shown here with its context. Its specificity is unknown. The sample comes from a study of OX40 agonist ivuxolimab in advanced cancers. Study-level background: Patients treated during dose escalation were battling hepatocellular carcinoma, melanoma, renal cell or head and neck cancer. The group had a mean age of about 60 years, ranged from 23 to 79, and was 80% to 90% male. One patient with hepatocellular carcinoma and two with cutaneous melanoma, three in all, had partial responses. Regarding the study as a whole: Both blood CD4+ and CD8+ T cells showed clonal growth by week 6 at 0.1 to 3.0 mg/kg.

This CDR3 is 16 amino acids long. Germline CDR1 and CDR2: SGHVS and FQNEAQ. Trimming pared 1 base from V and 3 bases from J, leaving 14 bases between. Using immunoSEQ multiplex PCR, the repertoire was profiled, and TCRdb retains in-frame clones only, with some absent. Among under 80,000 clones listed, about 88% were seen once. The material was CD4+ or CD8+ T cells sorted from blood, obtained in a trial of the OX40 agonist ivuxolimab. The chain uses TRBV7-8 and TRBJ2-3; possible D gene TRBD2, 6 bases. This receptor was taken from an adult with an advanced solid tumor such as melanoma, head and neck, liver or kidney cancer. CDR3 DNA sequence: TGTGCCAGCAGCTTAGTAGTTTCCCTAGCGACAGATACGCAGTATTTT. This encodes CASSLVVSLATDTQYF.